Listed below are T cell receptor beta chains from one sample, sequenced in a study of T cell responses to AZD1222 COVID-19 vaccine. TCRdb's table, derived via immunoSEQ multiplex PCR, lists solely in-frame clones and lacks some. Of some 150,000 clones detected, roughly nine tenths appear once; the ten largest clones hold less than 3%. The material sequenced was peripheral blood, taken on day 0 of AZD1222 vaccination. These receptors originate from an adult in good health. Each CDR3 is given with its conserved first and last residue. D genes are given only for firm matches. Where a row states a size, it is once, few, many or the class of an expanded clone; other rows omit it.

TGTGCCAGCAGTCCCCGTTCCAGCCTTTACGCCGGGGAGCTGTTTTTT,CASSPRSSLYAGELFF,TRBV27,TRBJ2-2,NA,NA
TGCGCCAGCAGTTTCGACCTAGCTACTTACAATGAGCAGTTCTTC,CASSFDLATYNEQFF,TRBV5-1,TRBJ2-1,NA,NA
TGTGCCAGCATTGAGACTAGCGGCCACAATGAGCAGTTCTTC,CASIETSGHNEQFF,TRBV2,TRBJ2-1,NA,TRBD2
TGTGCCAGCAGCGTTACCGGGACAGGGAAATTTGGAAATACGCAGTATTTT,CASSVTGTGKFGNTQYF,TRBV7-9,TRBJ2-3,NA,TRBD1
TGTGCCAGCAGCTTAGAACCGAACTATGGCTACACCTTC,CASSLEPNYGYTF,TRBV11-2,TRBJ1-2,NA,NA
TGTGCCACCAGCAGAGCGGGAGTTGAGGGGCTAAGGGGCTACACCTTC,CATSRAGVEGLRGYTF,TRBV15,TRBJ1-2,NA,NA
TGTGCCAGCAGCCCAGCCTATCAAGAGACCCAGTACTTC,CASSPAYQETQYF,TRBV12-3/TRBV12-4,TRBJ2-5,once,NA
TGCGCCAGCAGCTTGGGACAGAAAGAGACCCAGTACTTC,CASSLGQKETQYF,TRBV5-1,TRBJ2-5,NA,NA
TGTGCCAGCAGCTACGGATCGGCGGGGGAGCAGTACTTC,CASSYGSAGEQYF,TRBV5-6,TRBJ2-7,NA,NA
TGCGCCAGCAGCTTGGGGGTCGAAGAGACCCAGTACTTC,CASSLGVEETQYF,TRBV5-1,TRBJ2-5,NA,NA
TGCGCCAGCAGCCAAGGTGAACCCGCCTCTGGGGCCAACGTCCTGACTTTC,CASSQGEPASGANVLTF,TRBV4-1,TRBJ2-6,NA,NA
TGTGCCTGGAGGGGGGAAAGGAACACTGAAGCTTTCTTT,CAWRGERNTEAFF,TRBV30,TRBJ1-1,once,NA
TGCGCCAGCAGCTTGGGCGGGGTGAACACCGGGGAGCTGTTTTTT,CASSLGGVNTGELFF,TRBV5-1,TRBJ2-2,NA,NA
TGTGCCAGCTCAACCGGACAGGTGGAGACCCAGTACTTC,CASSTGQVETQYF,TRBV18,TRBJ2-5,NA,TRBD1
TGCGCCAGCAGCTTGGGGGGGAGCACAGATACGCAGTATTTT,CASSLGGSTDTQYF,TRBV5-1,TRBJ2-3,NA,NA
TGTGCCAGCAAGGCGGGAGTTCGGGATGAGCAGTTCTTC,CASKAGVRDEQFF,TRBV3-1/TRBV3-2,TRBJ2-1,NA,TRBD2
TGTGCCAGCAGCCATACGGCGGGAGAGGCCGGGGAGCTGTTTTTT,CASSHTAGEAGELFF,TRBV4-2,TRBJ2-2,once,TRBD2
TGCGCCAGCAGCCCTTCGGAGAGCTCCTACGAGCAGTACTTC,CASSPSESSYEQYF,TRBV10-2,TRBJ2-7,NA,NA
TGTGCCAGCAGCCAAGGGGGAAAACTGTTTTTT,CASSQGGKLFF,TRBV3-1/TRBV3-2,TRBJ1-4,NA,NA
TGTGCCAGCAGTTACTCTATACAGACGGATGGCTACACCTTC,CASSYSIQTDGYTF,TRBV6-2/TRBV6-3,TRBJ1-2,once,NA
TGTGCCAGAGTTCAACCTAGCGGGAGACGATCCAATGAGCAGTTCTTC,CARVQPSGRRSNEQFF,TRBV6-4,TRBJ2-1,once,TRBD2
TGTGCCAGCAGCCCCGATTCCTACGAGCAGTACTTC,CASSPDSYEQYF,TRBV3-1/TRBV3-2,TRBJ2-7,NA,NA
TGTGCCAGCAGCTTGGACCCCTCGGATACGCAGTATTTT,CASSLDPSDTQYF,TRBV5-4,TRBJ2-3,NA,NA
TGCGCCAGCAGTCGTACAGGGGGCTCCGCTTACAATGAGCAGTTCTTC,CASSRTGGSAYNEQFF,TRBV5-1,TRBJ2-1,NA,TRBD1
TGTGCCAGCAGTGAAGTTGCGGGCTACACCTTC,CASSEVAGYTF,TRBV6-1,TRBJ1-2,NA,NA
TGTGCCAGCAGCCCAACCCCCCCACAGTGGAGGCCCATGAACACTGAAGCTTTCTTT,CASSPTPPQWRPMNTEAFF,TRBV27,TRBJ1-1,NA,NA
TGTGCCAGCAGCTTAGTACGGATAGCGGGAGTTAGGCCTGGGGCCAACGTCCTGACTTTC,CASSLVRIAGVRPGANVLTF,TRBV21-1,TRBJ2-6,NA,NA
TGTGCCAGCAGCCTTACAGGGCGAGAAGCTTTCTTT,CASSLTGREAFF,TRBV12-3/TRBV12-4,TRBJ1-1,NA,NA
TGTGCCAGCAGGGACAGGGGGGATAGCAATCAGCCCCAGCATTTT,CASRDRGDSNQPQHF,TRBV6-5,TRBJ1-5,NA,TRBD1
TGTGCCAGTAGTATAGATCTAGCGCGAGAGACCCAGTACTTC,CASSIDLARETQYF,TRBV19,TRBJ2-5,NA,NA
TGCGCCAGCAGCCAAGATGCGGCGTCCGGGGAGCAGTACTTC,CASSQDAASGEQYF,TRBV4-1,TRBJ2-7,NA,NA
TGTGCCAGCAGCCAAAAACAGGGTAACTCTGGAAACACCATATATTTT,CASSQKQGNSGNTIYF,TRBV3-1/TRBV3-2,TRBJ1-3,NA,NA
TGTGCCAGCAGCCCCTTACAGGTAAACACTGAAGCTTTCTTT,CASSPLQVNTEAFF,TRBV3-1/TRBV3-2,TRBJ1-1,NA,NA
TGTGCCTGGAGTGGATTATACGAGCAGTACTTC,CAWSGLYEQYF,TRBV30,TRBJ2-7,NA,NA
TGCAGCACTAGCATTTTAGGGACCTACAATGAGCAGTTCTTC,CSTSILGTYNEQFF,TRBV29-1,TRBJ2-1,NA,NA
TGTGCCAGCAGCCAAGATCGGCGCTCTTCAGATACGCAGTATTTT,CASSQDRRSSDTQYF,TRBV14,TRBJ2-3,once,NA
TGCGCCAGCAGTCCCACCCCCGGGGGCGAACATAACACTGAAGCTTTCTTT,CASSPTPGGEHNTEAFF,TRBV23-1,TRBJ1-1,NA,NA
TGTGCCAGCAGCCGTATTAGAGCGAGGACTGAAGCTTTCTTT,CASSRIRARTEAFF,TRBV11-2,TRBJ1-1,NA,NA
TGTGCCAGCAGTTTAGGCAGGTACTACAATGAGCAGTTCTTC,CASSLGRYYNEQFF,TRBV27,TRBJ2-1,once,NA
TGTGCCTGGACCCTACTTCCAGGGAGTGAAGCTTTCTTT,CAWTLLPGSEAFF,TRBV30,TRBJ1-1,NA,NA
TGTGCCAGCAGTGTCGGCGGCGGGGCAGATACGCAGTATTTT,CASSVGGGADTQYF,TRBV2,TRBJ2-3,NA,NA
TGTGCCAGCAGCGCCCTCGAGGCAGATACGCAGTATTTT,CASSALEADTQYF,TRBV2,TRBJ2-3,once,NA
TGTGCCAGCAGTGGTAATCCCCAGGGTAGAGGTGAAGCTTTCTTT,CASSGNPQGRGEAFF,TRBV25-1,TRBJ1-1,NA,NA
TGCGCCAGCAGCCAGGGGGTGTCCTACGAGCAGTACTTC,CASSQGVSYEQYF,TRBV4-1,TRBJ2-7,NA,NA
TGTGCCAGCAGGGATCGGGACAGGGCTGAAGCTTTCTTT,CASRDRDRAEAFF,TRBV12-3/TRBV12-4,TRBJ1-1,NA,TRBD1
TGTGCCTGGAACGTAAAGGGGTCCACTGAAGCTTTCTTT,CAWNVKGSTEAFF,TRBV30,TRBJ1-1,NA,NA
TGTGCCAGCAGTCCCAACCCCGACAGCCTCATGAACACCGGGGAGCTGTTTTTT,CASSPNPDSLMNTGELFF,TRBV27,TRBJ2-2,NA,NA
TGTGCCAGCAGAGACAGGGGCTTCTCTGGAAACACCATATATTTT,CASRDRGFSGNTIYF,TRBV3-1/TRBV3-2,TRBJ1-3,NA,TRBD1
TGTGCCACCAGCAGAGCCGACAGGCTCCTTAACTATGGCTACACCTTC,CATSRADRLLNYGYTF,TRBV15,TRBJ1-2,few,NA
TGCGCCAGCAGCCCTCGACAGGGGACTAATGAAAAACTGTTTTTT,CASSPRQGTNEKLFF,TRBV4-1,TRBJ1-4,NA,TRBD1
TGTGCCAGCGGAAGACTAGCGCCCTACAATGAGCAGTTCTTC,CASGRLAPYNEQFF,TRBV27,TRBJ2-1,NA,TRBD2
TGTGCCAGCAGTATTCGACAGACCTTGAGCTCCTACAATGAGCAGTTCTTC,CASSIRQTLSSYNEQFF,TRBV27,TRBJ2-1,NA,NA
TGTGCCAGCAGGGGACCGCGGGATCAGCCCCAGCATTTT,CASRGPRDQPQHF,TRBV27,TRBJ1-5,NA,NA
TGTGCCAGCAGCGATTCGTTCTACAATGAGCAGTTCTTC,CASSDSFYNEQFF,TRBV7-8,TRBJ2-1,NA,NA
TGTGCCAGCAGCCAGGGGACAAGTCGGGGCTACACCTTC,CASSQGTSRGYTF,TRBV3-1/TRBV3-2,TRBJ1-2,NA,NA
TGTGCCAGCAGGCTCGGAACTGGGGGCAATGAGCAGTTCTTC,CASRLGTGGNEQFF,TRBV3-1/TRBV3-2,TRBJ2-1,NA,NA
TGTGCCAGCAGCCTTGACAGAGGCACTGAAGCTTTCTTT,CASSLDRGTEAFF,TRBV5-6,TRBJ1-1,NA,NA
TGCAGTGCTAGTGAGGTGGCTGGAAACACCATATATTTT,CSASEVAGNTIYF,TRBV20-1,TRBJ1-3,NA,NA
TGTGCCAGCAGCTCCAGAGCGGGAGGGCAGGTGGGTGAGCAGTTCTTC,CASSSRAGGQVGEQFF,TRBV7-6,TRBJ2-1,NA,TRBD2
TGTGCCAGTAAGTATGGGGTTGGCAATCAGCCCCAGCATTTT,CASKYGVGNQPQHF,TRBV19,TRBJ1-5,NA,NA